This T cell receptor beta chain comes out of a study of beta chain features in type 1 diabetes. About the research overall: Patient and healthy donor groups were alike in age, gender and cell yields.

Expressed TCRB transcripts were sequenced because the entire RNA isolate underwent reverse transcription. Data came from immunoSEQ multiplex PCR; TCRdb stores just in-frame clones and leaves some out. This sample has under 450,000 clones, with around 13% found just once. Comments on this clone: As yet, its antigen is unknown.

Points from the study as a whole: Type 1 diabetes patients had fewer VDJ junction insertions and more deletions.

This clonotype was sampled from a man aged 25-40 years in good health. Specimen: naive CD4+ T cells from blood.

The CDR3 DNA follows: TGTGCCAGCGGACAGGGCGTTGGCTACACCTTC. It yields the protein CASGQGVGYTF. This chain uses TRBV19 with TRBJ1-2, with TRBD1 matching over 8 bases. The junction had 4 bases not matched to a gene; V was cut back by 9 bases and J by 7 bases. Germline CDR1 is LNHDA and CDR2 is SQIVND (reference sequence). The CDR3 covers 11 residues.